The rows below give T cell receptor beta chains drawn from one sample of a study of cytomegalovirus exposure and HLA in healthy donors. Measured with immunoSEQ multiplex PCR; TCRdb has only the in-frame clones, and not every one. Among about 140,000 clones listed, approximately 70% were seen once. Sequencing was done on a sample of PBMCs. The receptors shown here come from a woman aged 55-70 years in good health and CMV-seropositive. CDR3s include the opening cysteine and the closing phenylalanine or tryptophan. The D gene is left open where the match is weak. Clone size is stated in some rows and not others, as once, few, many or a class when expanded.

.	.	TRBV27	TRBJ2-7	CASSLFSQGAPVF	TGTGCCAGCAGTCTATTTAGCCAGGGTGCCCCCGTCTTC
.	.	TRBV5-1	TRBJ2-2	CASSREDSGELFF	TGCGCCAGCAGCCGAGAGGACAGCGGGGAGCTGTTTTTT
.	TRBD1	TRBV29-1	TRBJ1-1	CSVSGQGRTEAFF	TGCAGCGTTTCAGGACAGGGAAGGACTGAAGCTTTCTTT
.	.	TRBV6-1	TRBJ1-5	CASSEGTVYQPQHF	TGTGCCAGCAGTGAAGGGACAGTCTATCAGCCCCAGCATTTT
.	TRBD1	TRBV28	TRBJ1-2	CASSLQGSGYTF	TGTGCCAGCAGTCTACAGGGGTCTGGCTACACCTTC
once	.	TRBV29-1	TRBJ1-3	CSVDSHSGNTIYF	TGCAGCGTGGACAGTCACTCTGGAAACACCATATATTTT
few	.	TRBV2	TRBJ1-1	CASSYSARNTEAFF	TGTGCCAGCAGTTATAGCGCGAGGAACACTGAAGCTTTCTTT
few	.	TRBV5-1	TRBJ1-1	CASSLAVATEAFF	TGCGCCAGCAGCTTGGCAGTGGCCACTGAAGCTTTCTTT
.	.	TRBV19	TRBJ2-1	CASSIDRVSVEQFF	TGTGCCAGTAGTATAGATAGAGTTAGCGTTGAGCAGTTCTTC
.	.	TRBV7-9	TRBJ2-7	CASSSPDRDYEQYF	TGTGCCAGCAGCTCCCCTGACAGAGACTACGAGCAGTACTTC
.	.	TRBV5-6	TRBJ1-2	CASSPGGLGYTF	TGTGCCAGCAGCCCGGGCGGACTTGGCTACACCTTC
.	.	TRBV4-2	TRBJ2-3	CASSQEGSLGDTDTQYF	TGTGCCAGCAGTCAAGAAGGCTCACTAGGAGACACAGATACGCAGTATTTT
.	TRBD1	TRBV28	TRBJ2-6	CASSSGQGISGANVLTF	TGTGCCAGCAGTTCGGGACAGGGTATTTCTGGGGCCAACGTCCTGACTTTC
few	TRBD1	TRBV2	TRBJ2-6	CASSNRGLGSGANVLTF	TGTGCCAGCAGTAACAGGGGGCTGGGCTCTGGGGCCAACGTCCTGACTTTC
.	.	TRBV6-5	TRBJ1-2	CASRVTGGGYTF	TGTGCCAGCAGGGTGACAGGTGGAGGCTACACCTTC
.	TRBD2	TRBV10-3	TRBJ2-5	CAISDDGRARETQYF	TGTGCCATCAGTGATGACGGGAGGGCTCGAGAGACCCAGTACTTC
.	TRBD2	TRBV7-3	TRBJ2-5	CASSPVGGLAGKETQYF	TGTGCCAGCAGCCCTGTTGGGGGGCTAGCGGGGAAGGAGACCCAGTACTTC
few	.	TRBV11-2	TRBJ2-5	CASSLDPRTGTGGRAETQYF	TGTGCCAGCAGCTTAGATCCGAGGACAGGGACGGGCGGGAGGGCAGAGACCCAGTACTTC
.	.	TRBV11-3	TRBJ1-1	CASSLGEGTTNTEAFF	TGTGCCAGCAGCTTAGGGGAGGGGACTACGAACACTGAAGCTTTCTTT
.	.	TRBV15	TRBJ1-4	CATSRDWTMGEKLFF	TGTGCCACCAGCAGAGATTGGACTATGGGCGAAAAACTGTTTTTT
.	.	TRBV28	TRBJ1-4	CASSPPPGESEKLFF	TGTGCCAGCAGTCCCCCCCCGGGTGAGAGTGAAAAACTGTTTTTT
once	.	TRBV7-8	TRBJ2-3	CASSLSTDLTQYF	TGTGCCAGCAGCTTATCGACAGACCTAACGCAGTATTTT
.	TRBD2	TRBV10-3	TRBJ2-1	CAISEAGEKAGKHEQFF	TGTGCCATCAGTGAGGCGGGAGAAAAAGCGGGAAAGCATGAGCAGTTCTTC
.	.	TRBV2	TRBJ1-2	CASSEGGLGYTF	TGTGCCAGCAGTGAAGGGGGGCTGGGCTACACCTTC
.	TRBD2	TRBV30	TRBJ2-1	CAWSAGTSGTGSYNEQFF	TGTGCCTGGAGTGCCGGGACTAGCGGGACCGGCTCCTACAATGAGCAGTTCTTC
.	TRBD1	TRBV4-1	TRBJ2-5	CASSQDPRAGGGETQYF	TGCGCCAGCAGCCAAGATCCGAGGGCAGGGGGCGGGGAGACCCAGTACTTC
.	.	TRBV11-2	TRBJ2-1	CASSLGSYEQFF	TGTGCCAGCAGCTTAGGAAGCTATGAGCAGTTCTTC
.	TRBD2	TRBV19	TRBJ2-1	CASSRLGLAGGYNEQFF	TGTGCCAGTAGTCGCCTCGGACTAGCGGGAGGTTACAATGAGCAGTTCTTC
.	.	TRBV18	TRBJ2-7	CASSPWQLGGGTTSTTYEQYF	TGTGCCAGCTCACCCTGGCAGCTAGGAGGTGGAACAACCAGTACTACCTACGAGCAGTACTTC
medium-sized	.	TRBV7-9	TRBJ2-6	CASSSMEGSVVLTF	TGTGCCAGCAGCTCTATGGAGGGCTCCGTCGTCCTGACTTTC
.	TRBD1	TRBV7-9	TRBJ2-1	CASNVQGQRYNEQFF	TGTGCCAGCAACGTACAGGGGCAAAGGTACAATGAGCAGTTCTTC
.	.	TRBV30	TRBJ1-5	CAWSGVGVNQPQHF	TGTGCCTGGAGCGGGGTGGGAGTCAATCAGCCCCAGCATTTT
.	.	TRBV11-2	TRBJ1-2	CASSFDRNYGYTF	TGTGCCAGCAGCTTCGACAGGAACTATGGCTACACCTTC
few	.	TRBV29-1	TRBJ1-4	CSAEGGGNEKLFF	TGCAGCGCGGAAGGGGGGGGTAATGAAAAACTGTTTTTT
.	TRBD2	TRBV9	TRBJ2-1	CASSTGRSYNEQFF	TGTGCCAGCAGCACCGGGAGGTCCTACAATGAGCAGTTCTTC
.	TRBD2	TRBV15	TRBJ2-1	CATSRLLGGGGPDEQFF	TGTGCCACCAGCAGGCTCCTGGGTGGCGGGGGGCCCGATGAGCAGTTCTTC
few	.	TRBV27	TRBJ1-5	CASRQGVSNQPQHF	TGTGCCAGCAGACAGGGTGTCAGCAATCAGCCCCAGCATTTT
few	.	TRBV28	TRBJ1-2	CASSPLARYGYTF	TGTGCCAGCAGTCCCCTGGCTAGGTATGGCTACACCTTC
.	TRBD1	TRBV25-1	TRBJ2-5	CASSVTGGSETQYF	TGTGCCAGCAGTGTTACAGGGGGCAGCGAGACCCAGTACTTC
few	.	TRBV11-2	TRBJ1-3	CASSLQGNTIYF	TGTGCCAGCAGCTTACAGGGAAACACCATATATTTT
.	TRBD2	TRBV14	TRBJ2-3	CASSQDDSGRSDTQYF	TGTGCCAGCAGCCAAGATGATAGCGGGAGATCAGATACGCAGTATTTT
.	TRBD1	TRBV28	TRBJ1-2	CASSTGGSNYGYTF	TGTGCCAGCAGTACAGGGGGCTCTAACTATGGCTACACCTTC
.	TRBD1	TRBV5-1	TRBJ1-3	CASSVTGGSGNTIYF	TGCGCCAGCAGCGTGACAGGGGGTTCTGGAAACACCATATATTTT
.	.	TRBV7-9	TRBJ1-2	CASSFDRRGNYGYTF	TGTGCCAGCAGCTTCGACCGGCGCGGAAACTATGGCTACACCTTC
.	TRBD1	TRBV5-1	TRBJ2-7	CASSLPGQGAIEQYF	TGCGCCAGCAGCTTACCGGGACAGGGGGCGATCGAGCAGTACTTC
.	TRBD2	TRBV6-6	TRBJ2-7	CASSPPGTSVYEQYF	TGTGCCAGCAGCCCCCCGGGGACTAGCGTATACGAGCAGTACTTC
few	.	TRBV18	TRBJ1-1	CASSPNGDTEAFF	TGTGCCAGCTCGCCTAACGGGGACACTGAAGCTTTCTTT
.	.	TRBV25-1	TRBJ1-2	CASSELGGSYGYIF	TGTGCCAGCAGTGAATTGGGGGGATCCTATGGCTACATCTTC
.	.	TRBV5-6	TRBJ1-2	CASSTLTGSYGYTF	TGTGCCAGCAGCACCTTGACAGGCTCCTATGGCTACACCTTC
few	.	TRBV11-3	TRBJ2-2	CASSLDPYAGELFF	TGTGCCAGCAGCTTAGATCCCTATGCTGGGGAGCTGTTTTTT
.	TRBD1	TRBV7-9	TRBJ1-1	CASSPVTGGSEAFF	TGTGCCAGCAGCCCCGTTACAGGGGGAAGTGAAGCTTTCTTT
.	.	TRBV23-1	TRBJ2-3	CASSQFQRNTDTQYF	TGCGCCAGCAGTCAATTCCAGCGGAACACAGATACGCAGTATTTT
few	TRBD2	TRBV6-5	TRBJ2-7	CASSSGTSGYEQYF	TGTGCCAGCAGTTCCGGGACTAGCGGCTACGAGCAGTACTTC
.	.	TRBV6-1	TRBJ1-5	CASRVRSNQPQHF	TGTGCCAGCAGGGTGAGGAGCAATCAGCCCCAGCATTTT
.	.	TRBV19	TRBJ1-2	CASSMGGPDGYTF	TGTGCCAGTAGTATGGGAGGGCCGGATGGCTACACCTTC